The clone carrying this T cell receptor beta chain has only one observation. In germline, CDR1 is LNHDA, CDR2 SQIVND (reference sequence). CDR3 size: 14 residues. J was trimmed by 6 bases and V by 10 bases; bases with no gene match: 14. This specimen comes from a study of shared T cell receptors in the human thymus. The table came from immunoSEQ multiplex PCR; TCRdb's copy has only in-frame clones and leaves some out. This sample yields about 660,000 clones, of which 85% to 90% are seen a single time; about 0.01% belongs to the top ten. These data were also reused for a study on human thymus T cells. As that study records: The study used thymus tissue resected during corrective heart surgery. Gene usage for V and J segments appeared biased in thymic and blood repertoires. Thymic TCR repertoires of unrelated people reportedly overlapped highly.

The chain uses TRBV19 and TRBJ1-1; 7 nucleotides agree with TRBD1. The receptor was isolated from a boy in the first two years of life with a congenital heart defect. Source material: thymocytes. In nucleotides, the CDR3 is TGTGCCACCGCAGGGGGACGGAGAACGGCTGAAGCTTTCTTT. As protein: CATAGGRRTAEAFF.